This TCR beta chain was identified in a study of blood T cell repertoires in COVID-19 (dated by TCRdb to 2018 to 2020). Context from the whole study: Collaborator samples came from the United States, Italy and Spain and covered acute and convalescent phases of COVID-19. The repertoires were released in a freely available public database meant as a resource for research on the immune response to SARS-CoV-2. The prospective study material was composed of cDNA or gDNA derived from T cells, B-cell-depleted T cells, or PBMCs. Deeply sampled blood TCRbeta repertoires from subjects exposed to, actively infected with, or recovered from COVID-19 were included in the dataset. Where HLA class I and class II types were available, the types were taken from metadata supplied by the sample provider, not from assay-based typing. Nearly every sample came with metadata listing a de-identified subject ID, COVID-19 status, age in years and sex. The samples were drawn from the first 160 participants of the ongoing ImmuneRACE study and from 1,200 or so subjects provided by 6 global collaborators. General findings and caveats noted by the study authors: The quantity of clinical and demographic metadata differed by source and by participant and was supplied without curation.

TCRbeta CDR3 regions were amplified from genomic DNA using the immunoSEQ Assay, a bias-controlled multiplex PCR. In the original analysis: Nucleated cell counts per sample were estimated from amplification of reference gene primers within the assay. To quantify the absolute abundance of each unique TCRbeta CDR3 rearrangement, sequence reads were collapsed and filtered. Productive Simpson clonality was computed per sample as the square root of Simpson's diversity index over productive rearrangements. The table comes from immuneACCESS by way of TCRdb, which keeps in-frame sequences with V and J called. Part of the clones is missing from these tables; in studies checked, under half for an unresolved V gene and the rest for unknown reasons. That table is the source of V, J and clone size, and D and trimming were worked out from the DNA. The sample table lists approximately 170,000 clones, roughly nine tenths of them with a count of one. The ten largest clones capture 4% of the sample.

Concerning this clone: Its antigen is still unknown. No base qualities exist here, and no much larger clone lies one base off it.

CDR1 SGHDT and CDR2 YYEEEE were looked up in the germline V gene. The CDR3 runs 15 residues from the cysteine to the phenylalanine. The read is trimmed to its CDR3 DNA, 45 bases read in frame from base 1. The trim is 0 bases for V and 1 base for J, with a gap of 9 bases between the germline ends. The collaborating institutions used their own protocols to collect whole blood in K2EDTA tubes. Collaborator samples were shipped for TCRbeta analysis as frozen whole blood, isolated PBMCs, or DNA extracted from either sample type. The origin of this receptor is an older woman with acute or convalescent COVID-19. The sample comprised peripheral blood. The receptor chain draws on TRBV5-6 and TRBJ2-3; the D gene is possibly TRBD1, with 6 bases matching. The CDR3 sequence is CASSLVGGRTDTQYF. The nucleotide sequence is TGTGCCAGCAGCTTGGTAGGGGGACGCACAGATACGCAGTATTTT.